These 27 T cell receptor beta chains were all obtained from the same sample, sequenced in a study of naive and memory T cell subsets. The beta constant-region primer was an equimolar mix of two oligonucleotides covering TRBC1 and TRBC2. Ligated cDNA was amplified by four rounds of PCR with nested alpha and beta constant-region primers and SP2. Each CDR3 protein is one row after TCRdb ran MiXCR on the UMI-ligation and nested PCR reads. The table includes 85,000 or so distinct CDR3 sequences, roughly 9.2% detected once. Sequenced material: naive CD8+ T cells from blood. These receptors were collected from a human donor in good health.

This clonotype came up a few times. This chain links TRBV7-2 with TRBJ2-1; the match to TRBD2 covers 9 bases. This CDR3 comprises 17 residues. The trim removed 0 bases at V and 6 bases at J, leaving 9 bases unmatched. The germline V gene encodes CDR1 SGHTA and CDR2 FQGNSA. The DNA of the CDR3 is TGTGCCAGCAGCTTAGCGCGGGTTGCAGCGGGAGGCAATGAGCAGTTCTTC. It is translated as CASSLARVAAGGNEQFF.

This clonotype was detected ten times or more. V and J are TRBV9 and TRBJ2-7; perhaps TRBD1 as D (5 bases). The CDR3 is 15 residues long. The V gene's germline CDR1 is SGDLS and CDR2 YYNGEE. V was clipped by 0 bases and J by 4 bases, with 14 bases between them. CDR3 residues: CASSVGNSAGYEQYF. The CDR3 DNA reads as TGTGCCAGCAGCGTAGGGAACTCTGCAGGGTACGAGCAGTACTTC.

This clonotype was recorded a few times. J is TRBJ2-3 and V is TRBV6-4, with D hard to call. CDR1 and CDR2 from the germline V gene are MRHNA and SNTAGT. The ends were cut back, 2 bases at V and 2 bases at J, with 5 bases in the middle. The CDR3 totals 13 residues. The CDR3 loop reads CASSDRHTDTQYF. In DNA, the CDR3 is TGTGCCAGCAGTGACAGGCACACAGATACGCAGTATTTT.

This clonotype came up many times. The chain employs TRBV4-2 and TRBJ2-1; D is perhaps TRBD1 (6 bases). The length of the CDR3 is 16 residues. CDR1 is LGHNA and CDR2 is YNFKEQ in the germline V gene. V dropped 0 bases and J dropped 2 bases, with 11 bases sitting between them. CDR3 loop: CASSQEQGSAYNEQFF. The CDR3, as DNA: TGTGCCAGCAGCCAAGAACAGGGTAGTGCCTACAATGAGCAGTTCTTC.

In its sample, this clonotype was seen many times. The rearrangement joins TRBV7-9 to TRBJ2-1; possibly TRBD2 for D (6 bases). Germline CDR1 is SEHNR and CDR2 is FQNEAQ (reference sequence). The CDR3 loop spans 18 amino acids. The V end lost 5 bases, the J end lost 0 bases, and 20 bases lay between the germline ends. CDR3 loop: CASSKRIIGLHSYNEQFF. The CDR3 coding sequence is TGTGCCAGCAGCAAAAGAATTATCGGACTACACTCCTACAATGAGCAGTTCTTC.

This clonotype occurred a few times. The chain has TRBV9 and TRBJ2-2, with TRBD2 matching 7 bases. V was clipped by 4 bases and J by 2 bases; unmatched bases: 8. The CDR3 contains 16 residues. The V gene's germline CDR1 is SGDLS and CDR2 YYNGEE. The CDR3 DNA reads TGTGCCAGCAGCACCGGGGGGACTGTAAACACCGGGGAGCTGTTTTTT. It yields the protein CASSTGGTVNTGELFF.

This clonotype has just a few counts. The V and J genes are TRBV12-3 or TRBV12-4 and TRBJ2-2; the match to TRBD1 covers 8 bases. V shed 7 bases, J shed 7 bases, and the junction held 8 bases outside the gene matches. This CDR3 has 14 amino acids. The CDR3 DNA sequence: TGTGCCAGCAATTCAGGGGGCCCAGGCGGGGAGCTGTTTTTT. The encoded protein is CASNSGGPGGELFF.

This clonotype turned up a few times. J is TRBJ1-6 and V is TRBV4-1, with D uncertain. CDR3 length equals 16 residues. Germline CDR1 MGHRA, CDR2 YSYEKL. Trimming removed 0 bases from V and 7 bases from J, with 13 bases in between. The CDR3 DNA sequence: TGCGCCAGCAGCCAAGATCGGTCTCTGGAGAATTCACCCCTCCACTTT. As protein: CASSQDRSLENSPLHF.

This clonotype occurred many times. The chain uses TRBV12-3 or TRBV12-4 and TRBJ2-3; 7 bases are a match to TRBD1. The V and J ends lost 4 bases and 3 bases, in that order; junction bases with no gene match: 4. The CDR3 covers 14 residues. This CDR3 reads CASSYDRATDTQYF. DNA of the CDR3: TGTGCCAGCAGTTACGACAGGGCGACAGATACGCAGTATTTT.

This clonotype was observed at least ten times. This chain links TRBV6-5 with TRBJ2-1; D is perhaps TRBD2 (6 bases). The V end was cut by 4 bases, the J end by 1 base, with 8 bases between. This CDR3 spans 14 amino acids. CDR1 and CDR2 (germline): MNHEY, SVGAGI. CDR3 residues: CASSSGTSYNEQFF. The DNA of the CDR3 is TGTGCCAGCAGTTCCGGGACTTCCTACAATGAGCAGTTCTTC.

Many counts were recorded for this clonotype. The chain uses TRBV15 and TRBJ2-1, with 12 bases matching TRBD2. Germline trimming cut 5 bases from V and 0 bases from J; bases unmatched to any gene: 11. CDR1 is LNHNV and CDR2 is YYDKDF in the germline V gene (reference sequence). This CDR3 spans 19 amino acids. In DNA, the CDR3 is TGTGCCACCAGCGTCACTAGCGGGAGGCTCCTGAGCTCCTACAATGAGCAGTTCTTC. Its protein product is CATSVTSGRLLSSYNEQFF.

There are many counts of this clonotype. The chain is built from TRBV29-1 and TRBJ2-7; weak D call: TRBD2 (6 bases). This CDR3 spans 13 amino acids. Germline CDR1 reads SQVTM; CDR2 reads ANQGSEA. The V gene lost 1 base and the J gene lost 3 bases, with 10 bases spanning the gap. CDR3 in amino acids: CSVEVADRYEQYF. The CDR3 region has the DNA TGCAGCGTTGAAGTAGCGGACCGCTACGAGCAGTACTTC.

Ten or more counts support this clonotype. The genes are TRBV9 and TRBJ1-1; D gene ambiguous. The CDR3 has 12 amino acids. V was clipped by 0 bases and J by 7 bases, with 7 bases between them. Germline V CDR1 and CDR2: SGDLS, YYNGEE. The CDR3 coding sequence is TGTGCCAGCAGCGTAGGGGGTAGTGAAGCTTTCTTT. This codes for CASSVGGSEAFF.

The gene calls are TRBV29-1 and TRBJ2-1, with D possibly matching TRBD1 (7 bases). Between the trimmed V and J ends, which lost 5 bases and 1 base, there was a span of 12 bases. Germline CDR1 and CDR2: SQVTM and ANQGSEA. This CDR3 spans 14 amino acids. This CDR3 is CSVQSGGSYNEQFF. In DNA form, the CDR3 reads TGCAGCGTTCAATCAGGGGGGTCCTACAATGAGCAGTTCTTC.

The sample holds a few counts of this clonotype. V usage is TRBV20-1 and J usage is TRBJ1-1, with 7 bases aligning to TRBD1. CDR3 size: 17 residues. CDR1 is DFQATT and CDR2 is SNEGSKA in the germline V gene (reference sequence). The ends lost 2 bases at V and 0 bases at J; junction bases unmatched: 12. Written as DNA, the CDR3 is TGCAGTGCTAGAAACCAGGGGGGGGATTGGGTGAACACTGAAGCTTTCTTT. Protein sequence: CSARNQGGDWVNTEAFF.

There are many counts of this clonotype. The chain links TRBV11-2 to TRBJ1-3; weak D call: TRBD1 (5 bases). Germline assignment: CDR1 SGHAT and CDR2 FQNNGV. The CDR3 contains 15 residues. Trimming stripped 6 bases from V and 0 bases from J, with 12 bases between. This CDR3 is CASRQGVSSGNTIYF. In DNA form, the CDR3 reads TGTGCCAGCAGGCAGGGAGTAAGCTCTGGAAACACCATATATTTT.

The table lists this clonotype with a few counts. The chain has TRBV5-1 and TRBJ1-2; 7 nucleotides match TRBD1. The J segment lost 6 bases and the V segment lost 4 bases, leaving 9 bases of the junction unmatched. The CDR3 consists of 14 residues. Germline V gene lookup returns CDR1 SGHRS and CDR2 YFSETQ. This chain's CDR3 is CASSIPDRIDGYTF. CDR3 DNA: TGCGCCAGCAGCATACCGGACAGGATCGATGGCTACACCTTC.

V gene TRBV5-4 combines with J gene TRBJ2-7; TRBD2 agrees at 9 bases. The junction had 4 bases not matched to a gene; V was cut back by 2 bases and J by 1 base. Per germline, CDR1 SGHNT and CDR2 YYREEE (reference sequence). This CDR3 has 15 amino acids. CDR3 region: CASSLKREVSYEQYF. The DNA of the CDR3 is TGTGCCAGCAGCTTAAAGCGGGAGGTGTCCTACGAGCAGTACTTC.

This clonotype was recorded many times. The rearrangement uses TRBV15 and TRBJ1-5; tentative D call: TRBD1 (5 bases). The CDR3 covers 14 residues. CDR1 and CDR2 from the germline V gene are LNHNV and YYDKDF (reference sequence). Between the trimmed V and J ends, which lost 8 bases and 2 bases, there was a span of 13 bases. The CDR3 loop is CATGPGPGNQPQHF. As DNA, the CDR3 is TGTGCCACCGGGCCAGGGCCAGGCAATCAGCCCCAGCATTTT. Full variable domain (missing parts from reference TRBV15 and TRBJ1-5): DAMVIQNPRYQVTQFGKPVTLSCSQTLNHNVMYWYQQKSSQAPKLLFHYYDKDFNNEADTPDNFQSRRPNTSFCFLDIRSPGLGDTAMYLCATGPGPGNQPQHFGDGTRLSIL.

This chain uses TRBV5-4 with TRBJ2-5; TRBD2 aligns across 9 bases. Germline V CDR1 and CDR2: SGHNT, YYREEE (reference sequence). The length of the CDR3 is 16 residues. V lost 4 bases and J lost 5; bases outside the gene matches: 12. CDR3 in amino acids: CASSLLGLAGWETQYF. In DNA, the CDR3 is TGTGCCAGCAGCCTACTCGGGCTAGCGGGATGGGAGACCCAGTACTTC.

This clonotype was counted between two and nine times. The chain links TRBV6-1 to TRBJ2-1; 11 bases are shared with TRBD2. J gave up 8 bases and V 6 bases, and 6 bases lay outside the gene matches. This CDR3 is built from 14 residues. CDR1 MNHNS and CDR2 SASEGT come from the germline V gene. This CDR3 reads CASSQGLAVDEQFF. In DNA, the CDR3 is TGTGCCAGCAGCCAGGGACTAGCGGTGGATGAGCAGTTCTTC.

The chain couples TRBV5-4 to TRBJ1-3, with unresolved D. V was pared by 0 bases and J by 7 bases, with 14 bases between. The germline CDR1 and CDR2 sequences are SGHNT and YYREEE (reference sequence). The CDR3 has 15 amino acids. Written as DNA, the CDR3 is TGTGCCAGCAGCTTGGCTCAAGGAAGGGCGAACACCATATATTTT. Translating it yields CASSLAQGRANTIYF.

The chain couples TRBV10-3 to TRBJ2-2, with a tentative D call TRBD1 (5 bases). From germline, CDR1 is ENHRY and CDR2 SYGVKD. Trimming removed 2 bases at V and 3 bases at J, with 7 bases between. CDR3 length: 14 amino acids. The DNA of the CDR3 is TGTGCCATCAGTGAGAAAGGGGACACCGGGGAGCTGTTTTTT. It translates to CAISEKGDTGELFF.

This clonotype showed up just a few times. CDR3 nucleotides: TGTGCCACCAGTGATTTTGGGGGAGTCGCGCACAATGAGCAGTTCTTC. As protein: CATSDFGGVAHNEQFF. The V and J genes are TRBV24-1 and TRBJ2-1, with D possibly being TRBD1 or TRBD2 (5 bases each). CDR1 KGHDR and CDR2 SFDVKD come from the germline V gene. The CDR3 totals 16 residues. Trimming removed 1 base at V and 5 bases at J, with 14 bases between.

V and J are TRBV20-1 and TRBJ1-1, with D unclear. V was cut by 3 bases and J by 0 bases, with 14 bases left in between. CDR3 length: 15 amino acids. Germline CDR1 reads DFQATT; CDR2 reads SNEGSKA (reference sequence). The CDR3 region has the DNA TGCAGTGCTAGCGGCTACTATCCTATGAACACTGAAGCTTTCTTT. This gives the protein CSASGYYPMNTEAFF.

The chain employs TRBV9 and TRBJ1-2; the D is unclear. CDR1 SGDLS and CDR2 YYNGEE come from the germline V gene. V dropped 3 bases and J dropped 4 bases, with 10 bases sitting between them. The CDR3 length is 13 residues. CDR3 nucleotides: TGTGCCAGCAGCGAGCGGGCCCTCTATGGCTACACCTTC. It yields the protein CASSERALYGYTF.

This chain links TRBV5-6 with TRBJ2-7; no firm D call. V was trimmed by 2 bases and J by 0 bases, leaving 6 bases between them. CDR3 length: 13 residues. Germline CDR1 and CDR2: SGHDT and YYEEEE. Here the CDR3 DNA reads TGTGCCAGCAGCTTTTCCGACTCCTACGAGCAGTACTTC. It is translated as CASSFSDSYEQYF.